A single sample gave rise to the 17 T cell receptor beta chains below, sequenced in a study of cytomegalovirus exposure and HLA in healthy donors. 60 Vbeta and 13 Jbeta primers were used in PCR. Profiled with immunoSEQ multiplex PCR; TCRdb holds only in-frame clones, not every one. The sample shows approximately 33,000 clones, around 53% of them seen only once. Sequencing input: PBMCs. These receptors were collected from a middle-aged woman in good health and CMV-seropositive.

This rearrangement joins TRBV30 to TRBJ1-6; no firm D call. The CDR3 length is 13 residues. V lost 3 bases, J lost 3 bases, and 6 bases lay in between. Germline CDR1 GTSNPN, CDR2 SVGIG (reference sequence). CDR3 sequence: CAWRQIYNSPLHF. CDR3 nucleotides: TGTGCCTGGAGACAGATCTATAATTCACCCCTCCACTTT.

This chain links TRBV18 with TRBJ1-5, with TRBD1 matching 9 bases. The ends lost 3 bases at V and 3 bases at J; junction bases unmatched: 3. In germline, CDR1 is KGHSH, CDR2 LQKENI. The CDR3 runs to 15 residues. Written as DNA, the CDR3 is TGTGCCAGCTCACCGGGACAGGGAGTCAATCAGCCCCAGCATTTT. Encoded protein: CASSPGQGVNQPQHF.

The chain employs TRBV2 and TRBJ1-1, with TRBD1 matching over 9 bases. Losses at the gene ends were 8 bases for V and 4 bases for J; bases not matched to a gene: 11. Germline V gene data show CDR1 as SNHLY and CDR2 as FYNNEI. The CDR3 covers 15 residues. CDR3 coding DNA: TGTGCCAGCCGGGAGAGGACAGGGGTAGTCACTGAAGCTTTCTTT. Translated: CASRERTGVVTEAFF. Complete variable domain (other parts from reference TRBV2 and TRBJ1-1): EPEVTQTPSHQVTQMGQEVILRCVPISNHLYFYWYRQILGQKVEFLVSFYNNEISEKSEIFDDQFSVERPDGSNFTLKIRSTKLEDSAMYFCASRERTGVVTEAFFGQGTRLTVV.

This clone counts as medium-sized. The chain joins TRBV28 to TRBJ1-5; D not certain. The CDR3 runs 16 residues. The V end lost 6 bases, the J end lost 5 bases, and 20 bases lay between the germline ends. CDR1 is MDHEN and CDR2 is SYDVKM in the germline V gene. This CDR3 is CASRTAARAGYQPQHF. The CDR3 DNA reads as TGTGCCAGCAGAACTGCAGCGAGGGCGGGCTATCAGCCCCAGCATTTT.

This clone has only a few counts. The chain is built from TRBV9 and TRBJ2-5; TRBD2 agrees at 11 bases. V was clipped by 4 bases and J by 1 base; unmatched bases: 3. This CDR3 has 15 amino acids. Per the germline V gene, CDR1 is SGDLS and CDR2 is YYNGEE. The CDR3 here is CASSPSGGLQETQYF. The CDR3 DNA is TGTGCCAGCAGCCCTAGCGGGGGGCTCCAAGAGACCCAGTACTTC. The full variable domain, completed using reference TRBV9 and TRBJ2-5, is DSGVTQTPKHLITATGQRVTLRCSPRSGDLSVYWYQQSLDQGLQFLIQYYNGEERAKGNILERFSAQQFPDLHSELNLSSLELGDSALYFCASSPSGGLQETQYFGPGTRLLVL.

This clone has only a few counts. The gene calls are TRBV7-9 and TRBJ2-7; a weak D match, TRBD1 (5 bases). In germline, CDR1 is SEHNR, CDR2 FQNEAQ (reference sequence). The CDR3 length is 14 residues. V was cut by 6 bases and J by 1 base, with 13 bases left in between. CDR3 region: CASRPWGQSYEQYF. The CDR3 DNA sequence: TGTGCCAGCAGACCCTGGGGCCAATCCTACGAGCAGTACTTC. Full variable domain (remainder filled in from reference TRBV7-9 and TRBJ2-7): DTGVSQNPRHKITKRGQNVTFRCDPISEHNRLYWYRQTLGQGPEFLTYFQNEAQLEKSRLLSDRFSAERPKGSFSTLEIQRTEQGDSAMYLCASRPWGQSYEQYFGPGTRLTVT.

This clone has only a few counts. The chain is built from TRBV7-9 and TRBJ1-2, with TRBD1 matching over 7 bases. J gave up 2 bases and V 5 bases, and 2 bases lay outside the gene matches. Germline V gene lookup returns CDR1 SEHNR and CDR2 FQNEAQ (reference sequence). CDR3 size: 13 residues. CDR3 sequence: CASSRDSNYGYTF. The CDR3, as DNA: TGTGCCAGCAGCCGGGACAGCAACTATGGCTACACCTTC.

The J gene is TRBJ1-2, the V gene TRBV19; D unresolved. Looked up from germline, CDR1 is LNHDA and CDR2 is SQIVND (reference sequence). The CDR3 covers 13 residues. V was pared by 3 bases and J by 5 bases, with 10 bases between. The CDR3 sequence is CASSIGDNYGYTF. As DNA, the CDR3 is TGTGCCAGTAGTATCGGAGATAATTATGGCTACACCTTC.

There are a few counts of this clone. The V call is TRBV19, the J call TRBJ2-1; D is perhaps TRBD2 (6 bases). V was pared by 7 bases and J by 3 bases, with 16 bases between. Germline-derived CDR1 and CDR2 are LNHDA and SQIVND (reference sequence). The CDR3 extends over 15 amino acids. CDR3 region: CASTHGGPVYNEQFF. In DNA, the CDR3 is TGTGCCAGTACTCACGGGGGACCTGTCTACAATGAGCAGTTCTTC.

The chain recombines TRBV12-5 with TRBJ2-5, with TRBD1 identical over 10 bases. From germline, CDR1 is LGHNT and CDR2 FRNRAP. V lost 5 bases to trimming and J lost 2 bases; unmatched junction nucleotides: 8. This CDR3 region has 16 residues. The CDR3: CASGPPGQGSQETQYF. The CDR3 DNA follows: TGTGCTAGTGGTCCCCCGGGACAGGGGTCTCAAGAGACCCAGTACTTC.

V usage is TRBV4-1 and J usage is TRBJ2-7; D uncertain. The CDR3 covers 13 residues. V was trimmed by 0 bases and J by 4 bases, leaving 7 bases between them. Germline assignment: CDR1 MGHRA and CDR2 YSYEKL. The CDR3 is CASSQDWQYEQYF. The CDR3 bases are TGCGCCAGCAGCCAAGATTGGCAGTACGAGCAGTACTTC.

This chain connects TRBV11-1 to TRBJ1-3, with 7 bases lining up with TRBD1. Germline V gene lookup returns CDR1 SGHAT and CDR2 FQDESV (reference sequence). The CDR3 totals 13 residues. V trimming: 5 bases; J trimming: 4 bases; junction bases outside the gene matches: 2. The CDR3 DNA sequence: TGTGCCAGCAGCCGACAGGGCGGAAACACCATATATTTT. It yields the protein CASSRQGGNTIYF.

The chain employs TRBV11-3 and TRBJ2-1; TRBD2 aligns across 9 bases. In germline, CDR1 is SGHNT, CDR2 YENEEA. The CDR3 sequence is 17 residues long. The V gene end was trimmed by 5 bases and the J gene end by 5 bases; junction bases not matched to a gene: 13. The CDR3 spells CASSGGDSGGGNNEQFF. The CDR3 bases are TGTGCCAGCAGCGGGGGGGATAGCGGGGGAGGTAACAATGAGCAGTTCTTC.

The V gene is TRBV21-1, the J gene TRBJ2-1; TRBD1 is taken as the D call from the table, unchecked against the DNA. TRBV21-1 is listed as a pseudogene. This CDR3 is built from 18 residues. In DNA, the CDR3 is TGTGCCCCGAGAGGTAAAGGGGGCGTATCCCGTCCGGGCAATGAGCAGTTCTTC. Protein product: CAPRGKGGVSRPGNEQFF.

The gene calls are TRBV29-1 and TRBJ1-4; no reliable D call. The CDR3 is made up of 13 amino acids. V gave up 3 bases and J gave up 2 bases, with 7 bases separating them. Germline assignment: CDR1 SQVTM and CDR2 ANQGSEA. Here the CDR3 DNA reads TGCAGCGTTGACGCGGGGACTAATGAAAAACTGTTTTTT. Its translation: CSVDAGTNEKLFF.

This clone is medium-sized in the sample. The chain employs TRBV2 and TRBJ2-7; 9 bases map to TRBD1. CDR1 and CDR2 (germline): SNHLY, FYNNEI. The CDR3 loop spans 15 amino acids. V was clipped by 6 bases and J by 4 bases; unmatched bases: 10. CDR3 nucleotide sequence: TGTGCCAGCAGCGGGACAGGGTTTAAAGGATACGAGCAGTACTTC. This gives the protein CASSGTGFKGYEQYF. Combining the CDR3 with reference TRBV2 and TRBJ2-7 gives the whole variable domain EPEVTQTPSHQVTQMGQEVILRCVPISNHLYFYWYRQILGQKVEFLVSFYNNEISEKSEIFDDQFSVERPDGSNFTLKIRSTKLEDSAMYFCASSGTGFKGYEQYFGPGTRLTVT.

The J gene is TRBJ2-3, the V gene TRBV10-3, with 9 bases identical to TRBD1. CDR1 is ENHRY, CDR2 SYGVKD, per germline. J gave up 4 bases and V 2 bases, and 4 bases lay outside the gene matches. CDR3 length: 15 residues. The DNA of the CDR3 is TGTGCCATCAGTGAGGGGACAGGGCCACCAGATACGCAGTATTTT. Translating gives CAISEGTGPPDTQYF.